These 6 T cell receptor beta chains originate from one sample sequenced in a study of identical twins. One entry per CDR3 protein, called by TCRdb with MiXCR from the 5' RACE reads. The sample holds about 100,000 distinct CDR3 sequences, about 5.6% seen once. The sample was memory T cells sorted from blood. These TCRs come from a woman between 50 and 59 years old in good health.

This clonotype was seen many times. The gene calls are TRBV20-1 and TRBJ2-6; D is uncertain. Trimming cost V 5 bases and J 0 bases, with 11 bases left between them. This CDR3 region has 15 residues. CDR1 DFQATT and CDR2 SNEGSKA come from the germline V gene (reference sequence). The CDR3 reads CSADTFDSGANVLTF. For the CDR3, the DNA is TGCAGTGCTGACACCTTTGACTCTGGGGCCAACGTCCTGACTTTC.

Here the CDR3 DNA reads TGTGCCAGCAGCCCAACAGGGGCCGGACTATCCTACAATGAGCAGTTCTTC. Its protein is CASSPTGAGLSYNEQFF. The chain uses TRBV13 and TRBJ2-1; D perhaps matches TRBD1 (7 bases). Trimming took off 5 bases at V and 1 base at J, with 18 bases between the two ends. Germline loops: CDR1 PRHDT, CDR2 FYEKMQ (reference sequence). The CDR3 has 17 amino acids.

This clonotype came up many times. The genes are TRBV12-3 or TRBV12-4 and TRBJ1-5; tentatively, D is TRBD1 (5 bases). CDR3 length: 14 amino acids. With 3 bases removed from V and 1 base from J, the gap between germline ends came to 7 bases. The CDR3 bases are TGTGCCAGCAGTTTGGGACCCAGCAATCAGCCCCAGCATTTT. This codes for CASSLGPSNQPQHF.

This clonotype was observed a handful of times. The chain has TRBV24-1 and TRBJ2-1; D might be TRBD1 or TRBD2, each matching 5 bases. The CDR3 runs 16 residues. Germline V CDR1 and CDR2: KGHDR, SFDVKD. Trimming left V 5 bases short and J 5 bases short, with 18 bases between. The CDR3 DNA is TGTGCCACCAGTGGTTTCGGGGCGGGCCGAGACAATGAGCAGTTCTTC. It specifies CATSGFGAGRDNEQFF.

The sample holds many counts of this clonotype. V usage is TRBV27 and J usage is TRBJ2-2; no clear D gene. Germline V gene lookup returns CDR1 MNHEY and CDR2 SMNVEV (reference sequence). This CDR3 comprises 12 residues. The germline V and J ends were trimmed by 8 bases and 0 bases, with 4 bases remaining between them. In nucleotides, the CDR3 is TGTGCCAGCGGGGCGAACACCGGGGAGCTGTTTTTT. Residues: CASGANTGELFF.

Note on this clonotype: This clone may be a read error of a much larger clone one base away. Lacking the conserved final phenylalanine or tryptophan, this CDR3 likely reflects a read error. This chain links TRBV5-1 with TRBJ2-7; 10 positions match TRBD1. The trim removed 1 base at V and 6 bases at J, leaving 7 bases unmatched. CDR1 is SGHRS, CDR2 YFSETQ, per germline. The CDR3 totals 15 residues. The CDR3 coding sequence is TGCGCCAGCAGCTTGATCACCGGGACAGGGGCCGAGCAGTACCTC. Translating it yields CASSLITGTGAEQYL.